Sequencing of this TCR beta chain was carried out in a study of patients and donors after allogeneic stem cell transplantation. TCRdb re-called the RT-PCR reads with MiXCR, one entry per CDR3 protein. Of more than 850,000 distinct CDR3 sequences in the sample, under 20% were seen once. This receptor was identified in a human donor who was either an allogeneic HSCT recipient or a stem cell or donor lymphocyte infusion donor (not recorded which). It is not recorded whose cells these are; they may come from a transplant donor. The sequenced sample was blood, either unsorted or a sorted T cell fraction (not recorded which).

The CDR3 protein is CASSGARNNEQFF. The CDR3 region has the DNA TGCGCCAGCAGCGGGGCTAGAAACAATGAGCAGTTCTTC. V usage is TRBV5-1 and J usage is TRBJ2-1, with D possibly being TRBD1 (5 bases). The CDR3 loop spans 13 amino acids. CDR1 SGHRS and CDR2 YFSETQ come from the germline V gene. Trimming shortened V by 4 bases and J by 5 bases, and 10 bases separated the two germline ends. The full variable domain, its missing parts supplied by reference TRBV5-1 and TRBJ2-1, is KAGVTQTPRYLIKTRGQQVTLSCSPISGHRSVSWYQQTPGQGLQFLFEYFSETQRNKGNFPGRFSGRQFSNSRSEMNVSTLELGDSALYLCASSGARNNEQFFGPGTRLTVL.